These 16 T cell receptor beta chains came from one sample sequenced in a study of cytomegalovirus exposure and HLA in healthy donors. The PCR made use of 60 Vbeta and 13 Jbeta primers. The protocol was immunoSEQ multiplex PCR, while the TCRdb copy is restricted to in-frame clones and leaves out a portion. The top ten hold 6.2% of the sample, which has 100,000 to 120,000 clones, approximately 79% seen once. Material: PBMCs. Receptor source: a man younger than 40 in good health and CMV-seropositive.

J is TRBJ2-2 and V is TRBV7-6, with TRBD2 matching 9 bases. V dropped 1 base and J dropped 2; count of bases not matched to a gene: 2. CDR3 length: 16 residues. Per the germline V gene, CDR1 is SGHVS and CDR2 is FNYEAQ. Written as DNA, the CDR3 is TGTGCCAGCAGCTTAGGTAGCGGGGGAAACACCGGGGAGCTGTTTTTT. It encodes CASSLGSGGNTGELFF. Based on the CDR3 plus reference TRBV7-6 and TRBJ2-2, the full variable domain is GAGVSQSPRYKVTKRGQDVALRCDPISGHVSLYWYRQALGQGPEFLTYFNYEAQQDKSGLPNDRFSAERPEGSISTLTIQRTEQRDSAMYRCASSLGSGGNTGELFFGEGSRLTVL.

V and J are TRBV5-4 and TRBJ2-2, with TRBD1 matching 8 bases. The germline V gene has CDR1 SGHNT and CDR2 YYREEE (reference sequence). V lost 4 bases to trimming and J lost 3 bases; unmatched junction nucleotides: 5. The CDR3 is made up of 15 amino acids. CDR3 residues: CASSRQTGDTGELFF. In DNA form, the CDR3 reads TGTGCCAGCAGCCGACAGACAGGGGACACCGGGGAGCTGTTTTTT.

J is TRBJ1-3 and V is TRBV11-3; D gene uncertain. The V gene lost 1 base and the J gene lost 5 bases, with 12 bases spanning the gap. CDR1 is SGHNT, CDR2 YENEEA, per germline. This CDR3 spans 15 amino acids. The CDR3 region is CASSLGPRGRNTIYF. Written as DNA, the CDR3 is TGTGCCAGCAGCTTAGGCCCGCGAGGGCGAAACACCATATATTTT.

DNA of the CDR3: TGTGCCAGCAGGGTAGACAGGTCTAACTATGGCTACACCTTC. Translated, it gives CASRVDRSNYGYTF. The V gene is TRBV6-6, the J gene TRBJ1-2; TRBD1 might be the D (6 bases). Between the trimmed V and J ends, which lost 6 bases and 0 bases, there was a span of 11 bases. The CDR3 extends over 14 amino acids. Germline CDR1 MNHNY, CDR2 SVGAGI (reference sequence).

The chain uses TRBV7-3 and TRBJ2-3; 11 nucleotides agree with TRBD2. Germline trimming cut 2 bases from V and 6 bases from J; bases unmatched to any gene: 7. Per the germline V gene, CDR1 is SGHTA and CDR2 is FQGTGA. The CDR3 length is 16 residues. The DNA of the CDR3 is TGTGCCAGCAGCTTAGTGTTAGCGGGGGGGCCGGATACGCAGTATTTT. Residues: CASSLVLAGGPDTQYF.

This chain links TRBV7-9 with TRBJ1-1; D is ambiguous. The CDR3 loop spans 12 amino acids. Germline CDR1 reads SEHNR; CDR2 reads FQNEAQ (reference sequence). The V end lost 5 bases, the J end lost 7 bases, and 11 bases lay between the germline ends. CDR3 residues: CASSIGDGEAFF. DNA for the CDR3: TGTGCCAGCAGCATTGGAGACGGTGAAGCTTTCTTT.

The chain carries TRBV25-1 and TRBJ2-7; possible D gene TRBD2, 6 bases. The CDR3 contains 15 residues. CDR1 and CDR2 (germline): MGHDK, SYGVNS. V was cut by 4 bases and J by 2 bases, with 15 bases left in between. This CDR3 is CASSALRGGAYEQYF. CDR3 bases: TGTGCCAGCAGTGCCTTGAGGGGCGGGGCCTACGAGCAGTACTTC.

The rearrangement uses TRBV28 and TRBJ2-5; possibly TRBD2 for D (6 bases). CDR1 and CDR2 (germline): MDHEN, SYDVKM. The length of the CDR3 is 13 residues. V lost 7 bases and J 4 bases, leaving 13 bases between the germline ends. DNA of the CDR3: TGTGCCAGCACCCCAGGGAGGAGAGAGACCCAGTACTTC. This encodes CASTPGRRETQYF.

The chain links TRBV6-5 to TRBJ1-5; D remains ambiguous. V lost 0 bases, J lost 2 bases, and 5 bases lay in between. This CDR3 has 14 residues. Germline V gene sequence: CDR1 MNHEY, CDR2 SVGAGI. CDR3 sequence (DNA): TGTGCCAGCAGTTACTCGTCGGGCAATCAGCCCCAGCATTTT. This translates into CASSYSSGNQPQHF.

The chain recombines TRBV10-1 with TRBJ2-5; 9 bases line up with TRBD1. Trimming took 4 bases from V and 5 from J; bases not matched to a gene: 5. The germline gives CDR1 WNHNN, CDR2 SYGVQD (reference sequence). The length of the CDR3 is 14 residues. CDR3 sequence: CASSGDRAYETQYF. For the CDR3, the DNA is TGCGCCAGCAGTGGGGACAGGGCCTACGAGACCCAGTACTTC.

The chain has TRBV4-1 and TRBJ2-4; the match to TRBD1 covers 10 bases. This CDR3 is built from 14 residues. Germline trimming cut 3 bases from V and 8 bases from J; bases unmatched to any gene: 4. Germline V CDR1 and CDR2: MGHRA, YSYEKL. CDR3 in amino acids: CASSQTGGIYIQYF. In nucleotides, the CDR3 is TGCGCCAGCAGCCAGACAGGGGGCATATACATTCAGTACTTC.

Worth noting for this clone: One end of the junction varies from germline; a read error may be responsible. The chain couples TRBV25-1 to TRBJ2-7, with TRBD2 matching 11 bases. Germline lookup yields CDR1 MGHDK and CDR2 SYGVNS. This CDR3 spans 12 amino acids. The CDR3 DNA sequence: TGTGCCAGCAGTGATGGGACTAGCGGAGAAAACTTC. Translating gives CASSDGTSGENF.

This clone has a handful of counts. The V call is TRBV19, the J call TRBJ1-1, with a tentative D call TRBD1 (5 bases). Trimming took off 1 base at V and 6 bases at J, with 9 bases between the two ends. CDR3 length: 13 amino acids. The germline gives CDR1 LNHDA, CDR2 SQIVND (reference sequence). Here the CDR3 DNA reads TGTGCCAGTAGTATAGCAGGGTGGGCTGAAGCTTTCTTT. It codes for CASSIAGWAEAFF. The full variable domain, completed using reference TRBV19 and TRBJ1-1, is DGGITQSPKYLFRKEGQNVTLSCEQNLNHDAMYWYRQDPGQGLRLIYYSQIVNDFQKGDIAEGYSVSREKKESFPLTVTSAQKNPTAFYLCASSIAGWAEAFFGQGTRLTVV.

V and J are TRBV6-1 and TRBJ1-5, with D possibly being TRBD1 (5 bases). The CDR3 extends over 13 amino acids. The V gene lost 2 bases and the J gene lost 10 bases, with 12 bases spanning the gap. The germline gives CDR1 MNHNS, CDR2 SASEGT. DNA for the CDR3: TGTGCCAGCAGTGAAAGATTTGGGGCCCCCCAGCATTTT. Its protein is CASSERFGAPQHF.

There are a few counts of this clone. CDR3 nucleotides: TGTGCCAGCTCAACTGGACAGGCGGATACGCAGTATTTT. Protein product: CASSTGQADTQYF. The chain carries TRBV18 and TRBJ2-3; TRBD1 aligns across 7 bases. Germline V gives CDR1 KGHSH, CDR2 LQKENI. V lost 5 bases, J lost 6 bases, and 5 bases stayed unmatched. The CDR3 is 13 amino acids. The full variable domain, completed using reference TRBV18 and TRBJ2-3, is NAGVMQNPRHLVRRRGQEARLRCSPMKGHSHVYWYRQLPEEGLKFMVYLQKENIIDESGMPKERFSAEFPKEGPSILRIQQVVRGDSAAYFCASSTGQADTQYFGPGTRLTVL.

The chain combines TRBV6-5 with TRBJ2-1, with a weak D call TRBD2 (7 bases). The ends were cut back, 6 bases at V and 5 bases at J, with 17 bases in the middle. The CDR3 length is 15 residues. Germline assignment: CDR1 MNHEY and CDR2 SVGAGI. The CDR3 spells CASSRTRGAHNEQFF. Written as DNA, the CDR3 is TGTGCCAGCAGCCGGACTAGGGGGGCCCACAATGAGCAGTTCTTC.